What follows are 4 T cell receptor beta chains derived from one specimen sequenced in a study of breast tumors, draining lymph nodes, adjacent tissues. The lymph nodes were axillary draining lymph nodes from breast cancer patients. TCRdb passed the multiplex PCR reads through MiXCR, listing each CDR3 protein once. The table lists under 250,000 distinct CDR3 sequences, approximately 30% of them singletons. The sequencing sample was made of axillary lymph node tissue. The source of these receptors is a female donor with breast cancer. Some clones in this sample may be carry-over from other donors' samples.

The V gene is TRBV6-1, the J gene TRBJ1-1; D unresolved. CDR1 and CDR2 (germline): MNHNS, SASEGT. Deletions cut 6 bases from V and 1 base from J, with 12 bases between. The CDR3 runs 14 residues. The CDR3 is CASSLGLGNTEAFF. CDR3 bases: TGTGCCAGCAGCTTGGGTTTAGGGAACACTGAAGCTTTCTTT.

This clonotype was counted a few times. This chain connects TRBV19 to TRBJ1-1; the match to TRBD1 covers 9 bases. CDR1 and CDR2 (germline): LNHDA, SQIVND (reference sequence). V gave up 7 bases and J gave up 1 base; unmatched junction bases: 4. The CDR3 runs 14 residues. CDR3 nucleotides: TGTGCCAGTACCCAGGACAGGGGGAACACTGAAGCTTTCTTT. Protein: CASTQDRGNTEAFF.

This clonotype was seen repeatedly, ten times or more. The chain recombines TRBV12-3 or TRBV12-4 with TRBJ2-1, with 7 bases matching TRBD2. The CDR3 length is 15 residues. Trimming removed 5 bases from V and 2 bases from J; junction bases left unmatched: 6. CDR3 coding DNA: TGTGCCAGCAGTCGAAGCGGGAATACCTACAATGAGCAGTTCTTC. It encodes CASSRSGNTYNEQFF.

This clonotype was counted ten times or more. This chain links TRBV5-1 with TRBJ2-7, with D possibly being TRBD1 (6 bases). Germline CDR1 reads SGHRS; CDR2 reads YFSETQ. The CDR3 runs to 14 residues. Trimming left V 0 bases short and J 6 bases short, with 13 bases between. The CDR3 spells CASSLVQGMGEQYF. The CDR3 DNA reads TGCGCCAGCAGCTTGGTCCAGGGGATGGGCGAGCAGTACTTC.